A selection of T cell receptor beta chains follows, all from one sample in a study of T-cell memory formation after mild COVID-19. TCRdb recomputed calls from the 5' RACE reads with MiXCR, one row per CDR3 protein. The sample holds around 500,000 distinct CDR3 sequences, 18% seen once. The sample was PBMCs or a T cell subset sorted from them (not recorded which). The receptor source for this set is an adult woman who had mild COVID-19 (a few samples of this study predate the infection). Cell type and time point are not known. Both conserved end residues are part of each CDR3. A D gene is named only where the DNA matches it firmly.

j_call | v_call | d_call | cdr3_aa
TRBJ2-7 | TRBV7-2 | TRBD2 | CASSFTSGISYEQYF
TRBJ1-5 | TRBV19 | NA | CASSSRLNQPQHF
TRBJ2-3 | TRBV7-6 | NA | CASSLTADSTDTQYF
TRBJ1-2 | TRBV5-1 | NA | CASSLPGTDYGYTF
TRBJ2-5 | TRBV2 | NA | CASSPRTDPYF
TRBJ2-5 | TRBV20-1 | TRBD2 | CSARDPLAGVETQYF
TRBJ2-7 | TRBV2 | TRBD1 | CAIIATDRGYEQYF
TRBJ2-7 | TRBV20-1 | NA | CSARDSDYEQYF
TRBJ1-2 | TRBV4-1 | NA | CASSQDMGSWGRGGYTF
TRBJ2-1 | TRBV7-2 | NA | CASSLFKGTYNEQFF
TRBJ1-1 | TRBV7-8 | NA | CASSLGGSRSEAFF
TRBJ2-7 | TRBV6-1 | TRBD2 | CASSDVTSGAYEQYF
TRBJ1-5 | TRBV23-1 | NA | CASRKGLGGAASGPQHF
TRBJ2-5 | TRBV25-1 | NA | CASSLLESPKTQYF
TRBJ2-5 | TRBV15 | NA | CATSRGETQYF
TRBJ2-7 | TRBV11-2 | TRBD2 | CASSQRGAGGPLYEQYF
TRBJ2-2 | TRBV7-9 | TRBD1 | CASSISGGEANTGELFF
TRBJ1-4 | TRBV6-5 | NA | CASRRTATNEKLFF
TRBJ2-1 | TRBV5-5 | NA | CASVRTDYNEQFF
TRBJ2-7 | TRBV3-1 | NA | CASSQAPDLREPYEQYF
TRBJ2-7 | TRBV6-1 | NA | CASSPRRGAGDEQYF
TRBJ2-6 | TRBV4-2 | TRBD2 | CASSRSAGASSLGANVLTF
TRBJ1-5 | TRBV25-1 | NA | CASSDRVWQPQHF
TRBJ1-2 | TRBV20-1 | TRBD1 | CSARAPMRGTAYGYTF
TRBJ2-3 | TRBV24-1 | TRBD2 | CATSDSPAGDTTDTQYF
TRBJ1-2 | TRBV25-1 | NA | CASRNSNQGSAGYTF
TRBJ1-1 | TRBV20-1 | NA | CSASSAGRDATEAFF
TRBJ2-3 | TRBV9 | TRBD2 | CASSVDLAATDTQYF
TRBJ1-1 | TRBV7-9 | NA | CASSLVSGRDTEAFF
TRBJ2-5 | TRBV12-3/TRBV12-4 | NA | CASGGAGETQYF
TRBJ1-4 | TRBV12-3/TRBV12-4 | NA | CASSLGASTGREKLFF
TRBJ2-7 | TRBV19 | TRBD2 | CASGRPPYEQYF
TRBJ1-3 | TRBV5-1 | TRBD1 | CASSLYRGSGNTIYF
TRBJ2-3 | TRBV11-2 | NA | CASSLDLSTDTQYF
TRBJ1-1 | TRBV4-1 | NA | CASSKGGSPPGTEAFF
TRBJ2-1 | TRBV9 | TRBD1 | CASSEGQGTYNEQFF
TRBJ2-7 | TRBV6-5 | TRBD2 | CASSSKGLANYEQYF
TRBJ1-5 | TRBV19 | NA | CASRADSNNQPQHF
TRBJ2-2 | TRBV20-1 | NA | CSASRQGNTGELFF
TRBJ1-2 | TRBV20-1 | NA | CSARDGGHRSYGYTF
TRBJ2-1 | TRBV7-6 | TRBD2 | CASSFVSGGAVYNEQFF